These 17 T cell receptor beta chains share one sample of origin, sequenced in a study of identical twins. Each CDR3 protein is one row after TCRdb ran MiXCR on the 5' RACE reads. The sample contains some 500,000 distinct CDR3 sequences, 14% of which appear only once. The data also belong to a second study, concerning yellow fever vaccine responses in identical twins.

The material sequenced was CD4+ T cells sorted from blood. The receptors here all came from a woman between 18 and 30 years old in good health.

The rearrangement joins TRBV5-1 to TRBJ2-1; D possibly matches TRBD1 or TRBD2 (6 bases each). The germline CDR1 and CDR2 sequences are SGHRS and YFSETQ. The CDR3 extends over 15 amino acids. The V end lost 4 bases, the J end lost 9 bases, and 20 bases lay between the germline ends. The CDR3 region has the DNA TGCGCCAGCAGCCCCTTGGGGGGCGGTTATGGTGAGCAGTTCTTC. This gives the protein CASSPLGGGYGEQFF.

The sample holds a few counts of this clonotype. The genes are TRBV6-2 or TRBV6-3 and TRBJ2-5; 8 bases line up with TRBD1. This CDR3 region has 14 residues. Germline CDR1 MNHEY, CDR2 SVGEGT. The junction had 9 bases not matched to a gene; V was cut back by 6 bases and J by 6 bases. DNA of the CDR3: TGTGCCAGCAGATCCGGACAGGGTGTTCAGACCCAGTACTTC. It encodes CASRSGQGVQTQYF.

The chain has TRBV7-8 and TRBJ2-7, with D unresolved. Germline values: CDR1 SGHVS, CDR2 FQNEAQ. This CDR3 contains 14 residues. V lost 0 bases and J 0 bases, leaving 6 bases between the germline ends. CDR3 amino acids: CASSLAETSYEQYF. The CDR3 coding sequence is TGTGCCAGCAGCTTAGCGGAAACCTCCTACGAGCAGTACTTC.

V is TRBV7-2 and J is TRBJ2-7; TRBD1 aligns across 10 bases. Trimming at V came to 1 base and at J to 5 bases, leaving 8 bases not matched to a gene. Germline values: CDR1 SGHTA, CDR2 FQGNSA. The CDR3 has 16 amino acids. The CDR3 bases are TGTGCCAGCAGCTTAGATCGACAGGGGGCCAGGAACGAGCAGTACTTC. Encoded protein: CASSLDRQGARNEQYF. The full variable domain, in which reference TRBV7-2 and TRBJ2-7 provide the parts outside the CDR3, is GAGVSQSPSNKVTEKGKDVELRCDPISGHTALYWYRQSLGQGLEFLIYFQGNSAPDKSGLPSDRFSAERTGGSVSTLTIQRTQQEDSAVYLCASSLDRQGARNEQYFGPGTRLTVT.

This clonotype was seen a handful of times. CDR3 residues: CASSPPGEDTQYF. Written as DNA, the CDR3 is TGTGCCAGCTCACCGCCCGGGGAAGATACGCAGTATTTT. The chain joins TRBV18 to TRBJ2-3, with a tentative D call TRBD2 (5 bases). The CDR3 totals 13 residues. In germline, CDR1 is KGHSH, CDR2 LQKENI. V shed 3 bases and J shed 5 bases, with 9 bases lying between them.

The chain carries TRBV29-1 and TRBJ2-1; TRBD1 aligns across 8 bases. The germline V gene encodes CDR1 SQVTM and CDR2 ANQGSEA. The J segment lost 0 bases and the V segment lost 5 bases, leaving 3 bases of the junction unmatched. The CDR3 contains 14 residues. CDR3 nucleotide sequence: TGCAGCGTTACGGACAGGGACTCCTACAATGAGCAGTTCTTC. Its protein is CSVTDRDSYNEQFF.

This clonotype was found a few times. This sequence joins TRBV6-2 or TRBV6-3 and TRBJ1-2; possibly TRBD1 for D (5 bases). This CDR3 comprises 11 residues. Trimming cost V 2 bases and J 8 bases, with 6 bases left between them. Germline assignment: CDR1 MNHEY and CDR2 SVGEGT. The CDR3 region is CASSYGAGYTF. CDR3 DNA: TGTGCCAGCAGTTACGGGGCGGGCTACACCTTC.

This clonotype turned up a few times. The chain has TRBV20-1 and TRBJ2-1; 15 bases line up with TRBD2. V was pared by 5 bases and J by 1 base, with 0 bases of the junction left unmatched. Germline lookup yields CDR1 DFQATT and CDR2 SNEGSKA (reference sequence). This CDR3 is built from 15 residues. This CDR3 reads CSAGLAGGSYNEQFF. In DNA, the CDR3 is TGCAGTGCTGGACTAGCGGGGGGGTCCTACAATGAGCAGTTCTTC.

In its sample, this clonotype was seen many times. The V gene is TRBV5-1, the J gene TRBJ2-1; D is possibly TRBD2 (6 bases). Germline V gene lookup returns CDR1 SGHRS and CDR2 YFSETQ. Trimming shortened V by 0 bases and J by 5 bases, and 9 bases separated the two germline ends. This CDR3 comprises 14 residues. The CDR3 DNA sequence: TGCGCCAGCAGCTTGGGACTAGAGCACAATGAGCAGTTCTTC. It is translated as CASSLGLEHNEQFF.

The sample holds a few counts of this clonotype. The V and J genes are TRBV27 and TRBJ2-7; no clear D. Germline values: CDR1 MNHEY, CDR2 SMNVEV (reference sequence). The CDR3 contains 11 residues. With 9 bases removed from V and 3 bases from J, the gap between germline ends came to 9 bases. CDR3 sequence reads: CASFWGYEQYF. DNA for the CDR3: TGTGCCAGTTTTTGGGGCTACGAGCAGTACTTC.

This clonotype was found a few times. The chain links TRBV7-9 to TRBJ2-7; D is unresolved. V lost 5 bases and J lost 1, with 9 bases in between. This CDR3 spans 13 amino acids. Germline V lookup: CDR1 SEHNR, CDR2 FQNEAQ (reference sequence). The CDR3: CASSADGSYEQYF. CDR3 nucleotides: TGTGCCAGCAGCGCAGACGGGTCCTACGAGCAGTACTTC.

This clonotype was observed many times. This sequence joins TRBV19 and TRBJ2-7; a weak D match, TRBD1 (5 bases). The CDR3 covers 12 residues. Germline loops: CDR1 LNHDA, CDR2 SQIVND (reference sequence). V gave up 5 bases and J gave up 5 bases, with 10 bases separating them. CDR3 DNA sequence: TGTGCCAGTAGTCAGAGACAGCACGAGCAGTACTTC. This encodes CASSQRQHEQYF.

This clonotype was found a few times. The V and J genes are TRBV29-1 and TRBJ2-1; 9 bases are a match to TRBD1. V trimming: 8 bases; J trimming: 7 bases; junction bases outside the gene matches: 9. The CDR3 has 13 residues. Per germline, CDR1 SQVTM and CDR2 ANQGSEA. The CDR3 loop reads CSLGGQGWNEQFF. The CDR3 bases are TGCAGCCTCGGGGGACAGGGATGGAATGAGCAGTTCTTC.

CDR3 nucleotide sequence: TGTGCCAGCAGCTTCAGAGGTTGGGGTTACGAGCAGTACTTC. This sequence encodes CASSFRGWGYEQYF. The chain uses TRBV2 and TRBJ2-7, with D unresolved. Trimming left V 6 bases short and J 4 bases short, with 16 bases between. CDR1 SNHLY and CDR2 FYNNEI come from the germline V gene. CDR3 length: 14 amino acids. Drawing the rest from reference TRBV2 and TRBJ2-7, the complete variable domain is EPEVTQTPSHQVTQMGQEVILRCVPISNHLYFYWYRQILGQKVEFLVSFYNNEISEKSEIFDDQFSVERPDGSNFTLKIRSTKLEDSAMYFCASSFRGWGYEQYFGPGTRLTVT.

This clonotype was seen a handful of times. The chain carries TRBV20-1 and TRBJ2-3; maybe TRBD2 (6 bases). With 3 bases removed from V and 5 bases from J, the gap between germline ends came to 15 bases. The CDR3 sequence is 14 residues long. From germline, CDR1 is DFQATT and CDR2 SNEGSKA (reference sequence). CDR3 sequence reads: CSARALGGGDTQYF. CDR3 bases: TGCAGTGCTAGGGCCCTCGGGGGAGGAGATACGCAGTATTTT.

This clonotype was counted a few times. The chain links TRBV12-3 or TRBV12-4 to TRBJ2-1; possibly TRBD2 for D (6 bases). V was shortened by 5 bases and J by 0 bases, with 17 bases between the two germline ends. The CDR3 consists of 17 residues. CDR3 in DNA: TGTGCCAGCAGTCCCCCTCCCGGAGGGCCCTCCTACAATGAGCAGTTCTTC. Translated, it gives CASSPPPGGPSYNEQFF.

The V gene is TRBV20-1, the J gene TRBJ2-3; a weak D match, TRBD1 (5 bases). The germline V gene has CDR1 DFQATT and CDR2 SNEGSKA (reference sequence). This CDR3 contains 12 residues. V was pared by 1 base and J by 6 bases, with 8 bases between. Here the CDR3 DNA reads TGCAGTGCTAGAGCAGGGCCCGATACGCAGTATTTT. This gives the protein CSARAGPDTQYF.